One T cell receptor (beta chain) is described in this entry. Its antigen is unknown. The sample holds no much larger clone one base away, and base qualities are not on file. RNA was extracted with the RNeasy kit and 0.5 to 1 ug was reverse transcribed using random hexamers. TCR beta CDR3 regions were amplified with the immunoSEQ multiplex PCR assay covering 54 Vbeta and 13 Jbeta segments. Bias from PCR amplification was corrected by using a synthetic template baseline for primer optimization and for computational correction. Per the original workflow: Only productive sequences were kept, with reads annotated to V, D and J genes according to IMGT and analyzed in immunoSEQ Analyzer. To calculate clonality, Shannon entropy was normalized by log2 of the number of productive unique sequences and then subtracted from one. Public and private clones were assessed among the 100 most prevalent clones of each patient and control. Susac-specific clones were defined as absent from healthy and MS cohorts, about 1,000 published viral clones and other ImmuneACCESS disease sequences. TCRdb's own reprocessing of the public reads used fastp at Q25 and MiXCR and kept productive beta chains. Every CDR3 protein is listed once, alongside the most common genes and DNA of its rows. The V and J calls and clone size are TCRdb's, not the authors'. The sample table shows about 240,000 distinct CDR3 sequences, and around 96% are seen once. 0.095% to 0.12% of the sample lies in the top ten.

The data stem from a study of CD8 T cells in Susac syndrome (dated by TCRdb to the late 2010s). A note on the overall study: Of the Susac syndrome patients who were sequenced, eight or nine were in clinical remission while more than five had clinically active disease. At blood withdrawal, Susac syndrome patients were either therapy-naive, taking corticosteroids (in some cases with IVIg as well), or taking IVIg alone. Repertoire sequencing was used to test whether CD8+ T cell activation and differentiation in Susac syndrome was antigen driven.

Peripheral blood CD8+ and CD4+ T cells from healthy donors, Susac syndrome patients and multiple sclerosis patients were profiled by high-throughput TCR beta sequencing. The Susac syndrome patients fulfilled recently defined diagnostic criteria for either definite or probable disease. CD8+ TEMRA cells were enriched by FACS, while bulk CD8+ and CD4+ T cells were purified by magnetic negative isolation. Blood was drawn into EDTA tubes, processed within 24 hours, and PBMCs were isolated by density gradient centrifugation. PBMCs intended for TCR sequencing were cryopreserved in liquid nitrogen and thawed later in a water bath at 37 degrees C. The sorted or isolated CD4+, CD8+ and CD8+ TEMRA cells reached a purity of at least 90%. Study-wide findings and limitations: In the CD4+ T cell repertoire of Susac syndrome patients, clonal expansion was not detected. The study acknowledged that relatively few individuals were included in the TCR sequencing and HLA analysis.

Trimming at the junction amounts to 0 bases on V and 8 bases on J, and the germline ends lie 4 bases apart. The germline V gene (reference sequence) specifies LNHNV as CDR1 and YYDKDF as CDR2. Including cysteine and phenylalanine, the CDR3 has 12 amino acids. Only CDR3 DNA is held: 36 bases, read in frame from base 1. Material: CD4+ T cells from PBMCs. The sequence came from a human donor with Susac syndrome. The chain is made from TRBV15 and TRBJ1-4, with no confident D gene call. The CDR3 region has the sequence CATSRDREKLFF. The nucleotides read TGTGCCACCAGCAGAGATCGAGAAAAACTGTTTTTT.